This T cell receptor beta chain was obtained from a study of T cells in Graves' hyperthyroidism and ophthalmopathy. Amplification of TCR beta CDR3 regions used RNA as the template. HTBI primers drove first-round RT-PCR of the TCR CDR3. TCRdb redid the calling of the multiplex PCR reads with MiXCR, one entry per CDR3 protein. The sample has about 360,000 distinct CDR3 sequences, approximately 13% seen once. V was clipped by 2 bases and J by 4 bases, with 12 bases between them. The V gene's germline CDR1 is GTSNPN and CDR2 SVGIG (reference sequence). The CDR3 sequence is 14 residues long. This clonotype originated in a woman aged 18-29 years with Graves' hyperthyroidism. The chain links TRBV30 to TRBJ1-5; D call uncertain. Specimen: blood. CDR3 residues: CAWSRSGVNQPQHF. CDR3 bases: TGTGCCTGGAGTAGATCCGGGGTTAATCAGCCCCAGCATTTT.